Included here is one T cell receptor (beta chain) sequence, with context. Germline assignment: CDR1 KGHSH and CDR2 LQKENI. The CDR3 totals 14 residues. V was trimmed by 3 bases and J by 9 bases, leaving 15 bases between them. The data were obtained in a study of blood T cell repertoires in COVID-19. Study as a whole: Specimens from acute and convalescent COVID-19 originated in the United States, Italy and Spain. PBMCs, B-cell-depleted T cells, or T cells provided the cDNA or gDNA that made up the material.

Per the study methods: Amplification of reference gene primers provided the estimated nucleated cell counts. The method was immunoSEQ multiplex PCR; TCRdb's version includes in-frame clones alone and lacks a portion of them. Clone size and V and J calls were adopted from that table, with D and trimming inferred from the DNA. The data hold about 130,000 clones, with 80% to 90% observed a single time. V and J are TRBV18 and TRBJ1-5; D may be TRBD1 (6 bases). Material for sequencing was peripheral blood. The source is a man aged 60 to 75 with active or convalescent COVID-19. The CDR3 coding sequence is TGTGCCAGCTCACCGGGAGAACAGGGCGGGCCCCAGCATTTT. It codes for CASSPGEQGGPQHF.